This T cell receptor beta chain came from a study of blood T cell repertoires in COVID-19. Profiling relied on immunoSEQ multiplex PCR, and the TCRdb table lists in-frame clones only, not all of them. Of some 130,000 clones listed, approximately 84% are singletons. This clone has more than one count but fewer than ten. CDR3 size: 11 residues. Germline loops: CDR1 SQVTM, CDR2 ANQGSEA. V was shortened by 7 bases and J by 8 bases, with 14 bases between the two germline ends. Sequencing input: peripheral blood. The clonotype comes from a woman at least 80 years old with acute or convalescent COVID-19. The chain couples TRBV29-1 to TRBJ1-2, with D perhaps TRBD1 (5 bases). CDR3 bases: TGCAGCGCCCGCCCGGGGGAGGGCTACACCTTC. This codes for CSARPGEGYTF.